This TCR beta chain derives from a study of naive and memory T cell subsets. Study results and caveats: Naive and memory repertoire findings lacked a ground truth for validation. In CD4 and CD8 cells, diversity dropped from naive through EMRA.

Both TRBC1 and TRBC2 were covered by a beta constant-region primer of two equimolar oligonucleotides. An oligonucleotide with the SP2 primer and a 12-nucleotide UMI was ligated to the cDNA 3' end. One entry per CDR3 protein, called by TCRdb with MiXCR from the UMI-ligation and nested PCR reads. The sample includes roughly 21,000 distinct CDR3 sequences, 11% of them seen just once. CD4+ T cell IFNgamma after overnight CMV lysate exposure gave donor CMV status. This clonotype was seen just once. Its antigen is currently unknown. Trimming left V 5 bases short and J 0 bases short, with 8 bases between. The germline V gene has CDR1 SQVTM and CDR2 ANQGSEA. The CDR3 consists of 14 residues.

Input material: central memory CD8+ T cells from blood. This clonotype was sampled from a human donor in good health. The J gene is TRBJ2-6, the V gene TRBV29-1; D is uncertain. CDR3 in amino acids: CSVRVSSGANVLTF. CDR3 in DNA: TGCAGCGTTCGAGTCAGCTCTGGGGCCAACGTCCTGACTTTC.